This T cell receptor (beta chain) comes out of a study of beta chain features in type 1 diabetes. V gave up 3 bases and J gave up 2 bases; unmatched junction bases: 8. Germline V lookup: CDR1 SEHNR, CDR2 FQNEAQ (reference sequence). The length of the CDR3 is 16 residues. The table lists this clone with many counts. Its antigen is unidentified. Of the isolated RNA, all was reverse transcribed, and so the sequenced material was expressed TCRB transcripts. The table came from immunoSEQ multiplex PCR; TCRdb's copy has only in-frame clones and leaves some out. Of about 300,000 clones in the sample, roughly 8% are singletons; the top ten hold roughly 1%. Study results and limitations: Sampled from patients, naive, central memory and Treg TCRB repertoires appeared more similar than those sampled from healthy donors. A potential influence of HLA type upon TCRB rearrangement remained unresolved herein. Among patients with Type 1 diabetes, TCRB CDR3s were moderately but significantly shorter in every one of the four CD4+ subsets.

This chain uses TRBV7-9 with TRBJ2-3, with 7 bases identical to TRBD1. The receptor's source is a woman aged 18 to 35 in good health. The sample comprised central memory CD4+ T cells from blood. In DNA form, the CDR3 reads TGTGCCAGCAGCTTCCCAACGGGACAGAACACAGATACGCAGTATTTT. Translated: CASSFPTGQNTDTQYF. Using reference TRBV7-9 and TRBJ2-3 for the parts outside the CDR3, the full variable domain is DTGVSQNPRHKITKRGQNVTFRCDPISEHNRLYWYRQTLGQGPEFLTYFQNEAQLEKSRLLSDRFSAERPKGSFSTLEIQRTEQGDSAMYLCASSFPTGQNTDTQYFGPGTRLTVL.